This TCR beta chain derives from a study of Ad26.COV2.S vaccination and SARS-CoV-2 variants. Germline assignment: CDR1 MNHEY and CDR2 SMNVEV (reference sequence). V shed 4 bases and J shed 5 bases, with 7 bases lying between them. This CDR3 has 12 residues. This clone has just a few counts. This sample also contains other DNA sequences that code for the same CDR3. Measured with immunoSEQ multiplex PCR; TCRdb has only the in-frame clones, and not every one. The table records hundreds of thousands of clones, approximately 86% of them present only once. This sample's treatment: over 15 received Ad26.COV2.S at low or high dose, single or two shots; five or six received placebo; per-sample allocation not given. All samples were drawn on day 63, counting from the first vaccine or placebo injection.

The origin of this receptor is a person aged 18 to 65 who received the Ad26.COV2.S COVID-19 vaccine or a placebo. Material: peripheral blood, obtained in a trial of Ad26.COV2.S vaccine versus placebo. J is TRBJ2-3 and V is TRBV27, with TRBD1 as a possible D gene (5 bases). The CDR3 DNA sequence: TGTGCCAGCAGTTCCCAGGGAGATACGCAGTATTTT. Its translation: CASSSQGDTQYF.